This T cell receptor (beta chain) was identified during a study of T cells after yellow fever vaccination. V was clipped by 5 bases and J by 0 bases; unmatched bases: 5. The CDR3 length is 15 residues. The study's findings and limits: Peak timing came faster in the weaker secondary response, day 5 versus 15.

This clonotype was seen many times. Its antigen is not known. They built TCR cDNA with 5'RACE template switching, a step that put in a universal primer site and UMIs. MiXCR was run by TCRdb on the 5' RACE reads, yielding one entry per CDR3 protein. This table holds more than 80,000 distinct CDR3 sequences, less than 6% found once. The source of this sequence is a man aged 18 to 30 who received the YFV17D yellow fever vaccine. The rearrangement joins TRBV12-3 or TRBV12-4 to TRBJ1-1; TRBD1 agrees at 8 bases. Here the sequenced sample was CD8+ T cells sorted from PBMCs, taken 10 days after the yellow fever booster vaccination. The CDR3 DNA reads TGTGCCAGCAGTCTCGCGACAGGGGTGAACACTGAAGCTTTCTTT. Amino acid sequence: CASSLATGVNTEAFF.